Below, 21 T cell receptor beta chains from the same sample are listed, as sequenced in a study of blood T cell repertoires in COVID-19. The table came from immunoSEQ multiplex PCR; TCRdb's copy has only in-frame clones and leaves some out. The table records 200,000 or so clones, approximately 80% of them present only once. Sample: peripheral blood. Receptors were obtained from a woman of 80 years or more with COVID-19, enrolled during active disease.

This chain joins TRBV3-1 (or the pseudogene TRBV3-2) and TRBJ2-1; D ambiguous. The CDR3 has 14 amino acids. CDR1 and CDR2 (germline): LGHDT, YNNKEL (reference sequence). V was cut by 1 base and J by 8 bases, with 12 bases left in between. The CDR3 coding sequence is TGTGCCAGCAGCCAAGGGGCAGCTTGGGATGAGCAGTTCTTC. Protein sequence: CASSQGAAWDEQFF.

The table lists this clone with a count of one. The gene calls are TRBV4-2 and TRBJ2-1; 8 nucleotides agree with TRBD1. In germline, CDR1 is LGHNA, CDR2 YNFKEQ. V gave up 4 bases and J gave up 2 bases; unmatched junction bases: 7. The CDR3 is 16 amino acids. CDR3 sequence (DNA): TGTGCCAGCAGCCGAGGGACAGGCGAGACCTACAATGAGCAGTTCTTC. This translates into CASSRGTGETYNEQFF.

The CDR3 coding sequence is TGTGCCATCAGTGTTCAAGGGGTCGAGCAGTACTTC. This sequence encodes CAISVQGVEQYF. The chain links TRBV10-3 to TRBJ2-7, with a possible D match to TRBD1 (5 bases). Trimming shortened V by 4 bases and J by 6 bases, and 10 bases separated the two germline ends. Looked up from germline, CDR1 is ENHRY and CDR2 is SYGVKD. This CDR3 has 12 amino acids.

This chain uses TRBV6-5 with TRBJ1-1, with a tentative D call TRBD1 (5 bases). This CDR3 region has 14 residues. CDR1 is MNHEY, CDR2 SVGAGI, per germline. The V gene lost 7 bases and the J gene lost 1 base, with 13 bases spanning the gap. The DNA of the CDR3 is TGTGCCAGCACCTCGTGGCAGGGGAACACTGAAGCTTTCTTT. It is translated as CASTSWQGNTEAFF.

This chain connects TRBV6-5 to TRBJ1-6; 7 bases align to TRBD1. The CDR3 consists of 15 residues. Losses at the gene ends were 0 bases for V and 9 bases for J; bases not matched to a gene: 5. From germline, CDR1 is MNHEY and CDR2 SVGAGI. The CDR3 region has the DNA TGTGCCAGCAGTTACTCGCCAGGGGGTGGTTCACCCCTCCACTTT. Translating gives CASSYSPGGGSPLHF.

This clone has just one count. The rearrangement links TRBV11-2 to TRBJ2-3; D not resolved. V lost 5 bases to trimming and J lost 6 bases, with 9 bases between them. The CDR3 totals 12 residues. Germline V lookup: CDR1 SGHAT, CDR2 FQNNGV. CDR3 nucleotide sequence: TGTGCCAGCAGCAACCAGGTGGATACGCAGTATTTT. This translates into CASSNQVDTQYF.

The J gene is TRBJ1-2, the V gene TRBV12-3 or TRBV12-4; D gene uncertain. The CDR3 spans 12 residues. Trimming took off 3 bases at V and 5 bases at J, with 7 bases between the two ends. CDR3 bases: TGTGCCAGCAGTTTCGAGGAGTATGGCTACACCTTC. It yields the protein CASSFEEYGYTF.

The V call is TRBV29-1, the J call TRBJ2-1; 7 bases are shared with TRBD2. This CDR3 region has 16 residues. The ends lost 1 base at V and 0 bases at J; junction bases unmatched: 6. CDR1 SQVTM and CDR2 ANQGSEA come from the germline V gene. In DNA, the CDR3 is TGCAGCGTTGAAGTGGGAGGGCCGAGCTCCTACAATGAGCAGTTCTTC. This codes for CSVEVGGPSSYNEQFF.

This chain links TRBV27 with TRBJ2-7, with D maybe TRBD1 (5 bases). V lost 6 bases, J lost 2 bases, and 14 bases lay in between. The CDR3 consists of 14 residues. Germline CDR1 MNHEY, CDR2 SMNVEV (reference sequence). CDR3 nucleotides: TGTGCCAGCAGCCCTAACAGGTACCCCTACGAGCAGTACTTC. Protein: CASSPNRYPYEQYF.

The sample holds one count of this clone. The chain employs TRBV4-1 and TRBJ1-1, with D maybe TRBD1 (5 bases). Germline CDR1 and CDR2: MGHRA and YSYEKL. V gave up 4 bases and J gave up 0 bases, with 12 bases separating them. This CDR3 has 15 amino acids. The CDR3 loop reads CASSREDNLNTEAFF. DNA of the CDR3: TGCGCCAGCAGCCGGGAGGACAACCTGAACACTGAAGCTTTCTTT.

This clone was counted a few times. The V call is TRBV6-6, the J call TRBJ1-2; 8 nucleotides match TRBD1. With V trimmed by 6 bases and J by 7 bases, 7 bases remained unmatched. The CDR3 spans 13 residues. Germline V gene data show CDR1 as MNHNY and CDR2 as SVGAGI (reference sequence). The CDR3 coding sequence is TGTGCCAGCAGGGACCAGGGGGCGCGTGGCTACACCTTC. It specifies CASRDQGARGYTF.

CDR3 sequence: CASSPAGEEQYF. The CDR3 DNA reads as TGTGCCAGCTCACCGGCAGGGGAAGAGCAGTACTTC. The chain couples TRBV18 to TRBJ2-7, with D possibly TRBD1 on 6 matching bases. Germline CDR1 reads KGHSH; CDR2 reads LQKENI. V gave up 3 bases and J gave up 7 bases, with 10 bases separating them. This CDR3 comprises 12 residues.

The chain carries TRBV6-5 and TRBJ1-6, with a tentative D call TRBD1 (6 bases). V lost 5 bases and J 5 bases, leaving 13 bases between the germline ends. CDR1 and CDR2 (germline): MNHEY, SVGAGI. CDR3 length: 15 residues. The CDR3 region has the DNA TGTGCCAGCAGTCCCGGGCAGGGGAATAATTCACCCCTCCACTTT. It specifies CASSPGQGNNSPLHF.

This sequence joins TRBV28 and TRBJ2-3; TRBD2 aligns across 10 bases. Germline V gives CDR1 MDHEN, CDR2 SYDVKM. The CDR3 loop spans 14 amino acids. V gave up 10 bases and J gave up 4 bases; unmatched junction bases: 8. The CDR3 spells CAILAGDRSDTQYF. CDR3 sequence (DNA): TGTGCCATCCTAGCGGGAGATAGGTCAGATACGCAGTATTTT. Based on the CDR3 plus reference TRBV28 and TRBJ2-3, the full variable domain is DVKVTQSSRYLVKRTGEKVFLECVQDMDHENMFWYRQDPGLGLRLIYFSYDVKMKEKGDIPEGYSVSREKKERFSLILESASTNQTSMYLCAILAGDRSDTQYFGPGTRLTVL.

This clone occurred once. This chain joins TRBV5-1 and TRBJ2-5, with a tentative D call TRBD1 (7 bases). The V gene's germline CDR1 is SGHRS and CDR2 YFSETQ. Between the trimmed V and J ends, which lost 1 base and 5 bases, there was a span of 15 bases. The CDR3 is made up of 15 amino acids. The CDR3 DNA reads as TGCGCCAGCAGCTTGAACGGAGGGGGCGGGGAGACCCAGTACTTC. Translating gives CASSLNGGGGETQYF.

In nucleotides, the CDR3 is TGTGCCAGCAGCTTGACTAGCGAGGATTACAATGAGCAGTTCTTC. Translated: CASSLTSEDYNEQFF. The chain recombines TRBV7-3 with TRBJ2-1; 8 nucleotides align to TRBD2. CDR1 SGHTA and CDR2 FQGTGA come from the germline V gene. The CDR3 sequence is 15 residues long. With 3 bases clipped from V and 4 bases from J, the junction kept 5 bases outside the gene matches.

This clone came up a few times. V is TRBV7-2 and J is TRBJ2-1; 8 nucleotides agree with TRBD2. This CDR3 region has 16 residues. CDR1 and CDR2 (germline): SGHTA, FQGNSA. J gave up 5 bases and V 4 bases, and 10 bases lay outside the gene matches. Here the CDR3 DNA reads TGTGCCAGCAGCTCGGCCGGGACTAGTGGGCACAATGAGCAGTTCTTC. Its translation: CASSSAGTSGHNEQFF.

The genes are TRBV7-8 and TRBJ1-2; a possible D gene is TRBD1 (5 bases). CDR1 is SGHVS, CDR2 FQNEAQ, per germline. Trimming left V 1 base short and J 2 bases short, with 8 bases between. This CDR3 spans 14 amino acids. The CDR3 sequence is CASSLGGVNYGYTF. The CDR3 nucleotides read TGTGCCAGCAGCTTAGGGGGCGTAAACTATGGCTACACCTTC.

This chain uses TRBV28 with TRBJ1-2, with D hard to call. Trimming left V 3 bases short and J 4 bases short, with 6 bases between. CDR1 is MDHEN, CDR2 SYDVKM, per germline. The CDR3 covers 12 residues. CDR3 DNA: TGTGCCAGCAGTTTTATCCCCTATGGCTACACCTTC. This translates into CASSFIPYGYTF.

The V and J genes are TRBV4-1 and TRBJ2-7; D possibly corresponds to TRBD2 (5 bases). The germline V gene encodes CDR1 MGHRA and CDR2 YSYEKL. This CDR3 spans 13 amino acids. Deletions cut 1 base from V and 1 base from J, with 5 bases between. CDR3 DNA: TGCGCCAGCAGCCAAGGCGGGTCCTACGAGCAGTACTTC. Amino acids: CASSQGGSYEQYF.

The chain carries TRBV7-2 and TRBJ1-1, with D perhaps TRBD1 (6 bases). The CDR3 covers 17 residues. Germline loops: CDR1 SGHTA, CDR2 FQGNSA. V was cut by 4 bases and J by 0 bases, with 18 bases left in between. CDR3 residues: CASSSPRGRPMNTEAFF. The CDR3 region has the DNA TGTGCCAGCAGCTCCCCCAGGGGCAGGCCCATGAACACTGAAGCTTTCTTT.